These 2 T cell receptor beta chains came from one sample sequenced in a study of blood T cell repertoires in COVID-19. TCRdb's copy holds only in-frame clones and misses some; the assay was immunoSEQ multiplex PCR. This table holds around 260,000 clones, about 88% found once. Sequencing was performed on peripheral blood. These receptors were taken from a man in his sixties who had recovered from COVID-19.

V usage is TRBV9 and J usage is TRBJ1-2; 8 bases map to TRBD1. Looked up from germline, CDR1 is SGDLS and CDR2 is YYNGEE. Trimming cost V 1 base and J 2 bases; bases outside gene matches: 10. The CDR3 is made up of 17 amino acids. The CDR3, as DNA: TGTGCCAGCAGCGTAAGGCCCGCGGGACAGGCGAACTATGGCTACACCTTC. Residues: CASSVRPAGQANYGYTF.

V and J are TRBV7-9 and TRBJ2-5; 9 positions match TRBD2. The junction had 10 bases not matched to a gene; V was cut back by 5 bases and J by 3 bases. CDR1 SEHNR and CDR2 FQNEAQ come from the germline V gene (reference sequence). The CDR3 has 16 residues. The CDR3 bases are TGTGCCAGCAGCCCACCCGGGATAGCGGGGGAAGAGACCCAGTACTTC. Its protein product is CASSPPGIAGEETQYF.